The 12 T cell receptor beta chains below all came from one sample that was sequenced in a study of blood T cell repertoires in COVID-19. The assay was immunoSEQ multiplex PCR, and TCRdb's table has in-frame clones only and misses some. The sample gives approximately 220,000 clones, just under 90% of which show up once; approximately 4.3% is in the top ten. The sequenced material came from PBMCs or T cells enriched from blood (not recorded which). The receptors here all came from a woman aged 25-40 years with acute COVID-19.

This sequence joins TRBV6-5 and TRBJ1-6, with 8 bases fitting TRBD1. The V gene's germline CDR1 is MNHEY and CDR2 SVGAGI. The length of the CDR3 is 14 residues. V trimming: 4 bases; J trimming: 9 bases; junction bases outside the gene matches: 5. CDR3 sequence reads: CASSFYRGGSPLHF. In DNA, the CDR3 is TGTGCCAGCAGTTTCTACAGGGGGGGTTCACCCCTCCACTTT.

On this clone itself: The sample has other DNA sequences that encode this CDR3 too. This chain links TRBV7-2 with TRBJ1-1; D uncertain. Germline V gene data show CDR1 as SGHTA and CDR2 as FQGNSA. The CDR3 runs to 14 residues. Trimming removed 2 bases at V and 2 bases at J, with 9 bases between. The CDR3 DNA reads as TGTGCCAGCAGCTTATTGGCAGGAAACACTGAAGCTTTCTTT. Translated, it gives CASSLLAGNTEAFF.

In DNA form, the CDR3 reads TGTGCCTGGAGTCAAGCATTAACAGGGGCCACTGAAGCTTTCTTT. Translated, it gives CAWSQALTGATEAFF. The chain has TRBV30 and TRBJ1-1; 7 bases align to TRBD1. V was pared by 2 bases and J by 4 bases, with 10 bases of the junction left unmatched. Germline CDR1 GTSNPN, CDR2 SVGIG (reference sequence). This CDR3 region has 15 residues. The full variable domain, its missing parts supplied by reference TRBV30 and TRBJ1-1, is SQTIHQWPATLVQPVGSPLSLECTVEGTSNPNLYWYRQAAGRGLQLLFYSVGIGQISSEVPQNLSASRPQDRQFILSSKKLLLSDSGFYLCAWSQALTGATEAFFGQGTRLTVV.

This clone has just a few counts. V is TRBV1 and J is TRBJ1-1. TRBV1 is a listed pseudogene. The CDR3 has 16 residues. CDR3 sequence: CTSSRRGGGINTEAFF. DNA for the CDR3: TGCACCAGCAGTCGGCGGGGCGGGGGTATTAACACTGAAGCTTTCTTT.

This clone was detected only a few times. The chain joins TRBV19 to TRBJ1-6; D is unresolved. V gave up 3 bases and J gave up 10 bases, with 10 bases separating them. In germline, CDR1 is LNHDA, CDR2 SQIVND (reference sequence). The CDR3 spans 13 residues. CDR3 sequence: CASSIRSGSPLHF. The DNA for the CDR3 is TGTGCCAGTAGTATTAGATCCGGGTCACCCCTCCACTTT.

This clone was seen only once. The same CDR3 is also encoded by other DNA sequences in this sample. The CDR3 DNA reads TGCGCCAGCAGCCTACAGGGGGACACTGAAGCTTTCTTT. It translates to CASSLQGDTEAFF. The chain joins TRBV5-1 to TRBJ1-1; 8 nucleotides align to TRBD1. The CDR3 covers 13 residues. J lost 3 bases, V lost 4 bases, and 2 bases had no gene match. The germline gives CDR1 SGHRS, CDR2 YFSETQ. The full variable domain, completed using reference TRBV5-1 and TRBJ1-1, is KAGVTQTPRYLIKTRGQQVTLSCSPISGHRSVSWYQQTPGQGLQFLFEYFSETQRNKGNFPGRFSGRQFSNSRSEMNVSTLELGDSALYLCASSLQGDTEAFFGQGTRLTVV.

J is TRBJ1-3 and V is TRBV19, with D possibly matching TRBD1 (5 bases). Looked up from germline, CDR1 is LNHDA and CDR2 is SQIVND (reference sequence). This CDR3 spans 18 amino acids. Trimming cost V 6 bases and J 0 bases, with 21 bases left between them. The chain's CDR3 is CASSKHDRRLYSGNTIYF. CDR3 DNA sequence: TGTGCCAGTAGCAAACACGACAGACGGCTGTACTCTGGAAACACCATATATTTT.

J is TRBJ2-7 and V is TRBV7-2; 8 bases agree with TRBD1. The V segment lost 5 bases and the J segment 4 bases; nucleotides outside the gene matches: 7. Germline values: CDR1 SGHTA, CDR2 FQGNSA. The CDR3 extends over 14 amino acids. CDR3 sequence (DNA): TGTGCCAGCAGCATGGGACAGGTTTATTACGAGCAGTACTTC. This encodes CASSMGQVYYEQYF.

The chain links TRBV14 to TRBJ2-1, with 7 bases fitting TRBD1. V shed 1 base, J shed 1 base, and the junction held 1 base outside the gene matches. CDR1 is SGHDN and CDR2 is FVKESK in the germline V gene. The CDR3 loop spans 15 amino acids. DNA for the CDR3: TGTGCCAGCAGCCAAGTGGGACAGTCCTACAATGAGCAGTTCTTC. As protein: CASSQVGQSYNEQFF.

This clone was seen only a few times. The gene calls are TRBV7-8 and TRBJ2-2; weak D call: TRBD1 (5 bases). This CDR3 has 14 residues. Germline V lookup: CDR1 SGHVS, CDR2 FQNEAQ. V was cut by 4 bases and J by 5 bases, with 11 bases left in between. The CDR3 reads CASSYSPGTGELFF. The CDR3 DNA follows: TGTGCCAGCAGCTATTCCCCAGGGACCGGGGAGCTGTTTTTT.

V gene TRBV3-1 (or the pseudogene TRBV3-2) combines with J gene TRBJ1-2, with D possibly matching TRBD1 (6 bases). CDR1 is LGHDT, CDR2 YNNKEL, per germline (reference sequence). The CDR3 has 16 residues. Trimming removed 4 bases at V and 2 bases at J, with 17 bases between. CDR3 DNA sequence: TGTGCCAGCAGCCCGCCGGGAGGGGGGGGGAACTATGGCTACACCTTC. It yields the protein CASSPPGGGGNYGYTF.

This clone was counted once. This chain links TRBV3-1 (or the pseudogene TRBV3-2) with TRBJ1-2; possibly TRBD1 for D (5 bases). Trimming left V 0 bases short and J 5 bases short, with 16 bases between. Per germline, CDR1 LGHDT and CDR2 YNNKEL (reference sequence). The CDR3 spans 16 residues. CDR3 amino acids: CASSQDLVAKGYGYTF. CDR3 DNA sequence: TGTGCCAGCAGCCAAGATCTGGTAGCAAAGGGGTATGGCTACACCTTC.